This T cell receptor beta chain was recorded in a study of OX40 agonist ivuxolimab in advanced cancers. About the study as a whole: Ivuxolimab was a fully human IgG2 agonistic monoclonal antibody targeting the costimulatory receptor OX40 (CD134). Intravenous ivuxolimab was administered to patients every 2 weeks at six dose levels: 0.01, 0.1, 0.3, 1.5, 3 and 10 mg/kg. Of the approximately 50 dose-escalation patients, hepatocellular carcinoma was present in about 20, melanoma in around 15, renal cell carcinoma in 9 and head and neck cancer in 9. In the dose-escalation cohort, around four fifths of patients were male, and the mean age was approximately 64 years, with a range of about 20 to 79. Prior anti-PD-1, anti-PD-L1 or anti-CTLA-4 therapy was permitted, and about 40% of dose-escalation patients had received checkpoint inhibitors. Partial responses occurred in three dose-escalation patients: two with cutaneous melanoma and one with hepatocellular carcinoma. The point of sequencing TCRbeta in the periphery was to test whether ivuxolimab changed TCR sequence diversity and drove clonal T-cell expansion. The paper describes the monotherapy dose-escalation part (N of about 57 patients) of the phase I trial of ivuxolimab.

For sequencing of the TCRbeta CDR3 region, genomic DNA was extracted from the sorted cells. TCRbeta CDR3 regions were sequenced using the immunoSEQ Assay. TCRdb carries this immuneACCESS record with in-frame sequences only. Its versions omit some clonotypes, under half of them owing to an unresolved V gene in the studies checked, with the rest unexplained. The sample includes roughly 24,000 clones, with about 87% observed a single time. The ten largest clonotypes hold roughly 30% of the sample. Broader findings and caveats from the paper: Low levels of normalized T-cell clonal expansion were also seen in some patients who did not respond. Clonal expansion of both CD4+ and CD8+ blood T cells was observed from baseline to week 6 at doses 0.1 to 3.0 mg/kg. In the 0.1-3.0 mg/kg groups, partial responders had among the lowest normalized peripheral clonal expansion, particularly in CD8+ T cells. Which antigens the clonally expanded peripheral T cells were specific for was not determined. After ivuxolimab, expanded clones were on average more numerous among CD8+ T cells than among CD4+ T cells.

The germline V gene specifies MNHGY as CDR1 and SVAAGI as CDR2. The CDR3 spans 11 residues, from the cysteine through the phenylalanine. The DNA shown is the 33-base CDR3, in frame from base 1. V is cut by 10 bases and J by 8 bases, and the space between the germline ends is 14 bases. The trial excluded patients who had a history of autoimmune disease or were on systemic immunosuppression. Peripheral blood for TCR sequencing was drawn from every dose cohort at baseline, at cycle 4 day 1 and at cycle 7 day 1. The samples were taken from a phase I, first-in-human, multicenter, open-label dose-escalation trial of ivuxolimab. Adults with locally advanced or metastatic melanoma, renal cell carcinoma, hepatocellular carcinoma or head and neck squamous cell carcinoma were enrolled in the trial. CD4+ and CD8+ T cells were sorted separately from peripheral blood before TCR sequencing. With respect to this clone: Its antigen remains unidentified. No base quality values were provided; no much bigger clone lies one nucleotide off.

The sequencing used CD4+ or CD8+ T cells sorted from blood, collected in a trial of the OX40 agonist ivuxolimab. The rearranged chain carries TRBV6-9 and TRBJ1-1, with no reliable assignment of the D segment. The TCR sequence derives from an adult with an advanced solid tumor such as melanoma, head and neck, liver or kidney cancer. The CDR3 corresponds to CANSYLGEAFF. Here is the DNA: TGTGCCAACTCCTACCTAGGGGAAGCTTTCTTT.